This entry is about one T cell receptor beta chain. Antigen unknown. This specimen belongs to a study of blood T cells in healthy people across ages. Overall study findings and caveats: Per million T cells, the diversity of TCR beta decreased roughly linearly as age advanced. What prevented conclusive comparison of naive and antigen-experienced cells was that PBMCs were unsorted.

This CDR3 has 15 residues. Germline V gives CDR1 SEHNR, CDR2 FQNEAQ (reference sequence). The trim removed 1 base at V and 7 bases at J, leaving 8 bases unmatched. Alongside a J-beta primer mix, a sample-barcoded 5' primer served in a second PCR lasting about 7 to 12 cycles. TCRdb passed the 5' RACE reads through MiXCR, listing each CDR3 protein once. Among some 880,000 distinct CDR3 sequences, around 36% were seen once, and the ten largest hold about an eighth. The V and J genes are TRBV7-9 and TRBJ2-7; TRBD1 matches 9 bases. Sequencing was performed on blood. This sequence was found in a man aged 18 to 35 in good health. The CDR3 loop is CASSLGGTGYNEQYF. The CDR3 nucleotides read TGTGCCAGCAGCTTAGGGGGGACAGGGTACAATGAGCAGTACTTC.